One sample yielded the 14 T cell receptor beta chains listed below, sequenced in a study of T-cell memory formation after mild COVID-19. MiXCR, applied by TCRdb to the 5' RACE reads, yields one record per CDR3 protein. The repertoire includes some 250,000 distinct CDR3 sequences, about a sixth of them detected once, and under 25% sits in the top ten. The sequencing sample was made of PBMCs or a T cell subset sorted from them (not recorded which). Receptors were obtained from a man aged 18 to 29 who had mild COVID-19 (a few samples of this study predate the infection). Cell type and time point are not known.

This chain connects TRBV20-1 to TRBJ1-2, with D maybe TRBD1 (5 bases). V lost 3 bases to trimming and J lost 7 bases, with 9 bases between them. This CDR3 spans 11 amino acids. Germline CDR1 DFQATT, CDR2 SNEGSKA (reference sequence). The CDR3 sequence is CSARQGFGYTF. CDR3 bases: TGCAGTGCTAGGCAGGGCTTTGGCTACACCTTC.

This clonotype has just a few counts. CDR3 DNA: TGTGCCAGCAGTTACGAGGCCGTGGGGGAGCTGTTTTTT. Translated: CASSYEAVGELFF. This chain connects TRBV6-6 to TRBJ2-2; D not certain. There are 13 residues in the CDR3. Trimming removed 2 bases from V and 8 bases from J, with 9 bases in between. Germline values: CDR1 MNHNY, CDR2 SVGAGI (reference sequence).

V and J are TRBV6-6 and TRBJ2-3; TRBD1 aligns across 7 bases. Looked up from germline, CDR1 is MNHNY and CDR2 is SVGAGI (reference sequence). The trim removed 5 bases at V and 1 base at J, leaving 12 bases unmatched. The CDR3 is made up of 17 amino acids. CDR3 in amino acids: CASSRTGEQTGTDTQYF. CDR3 bases: TGTGCCAGCAGTCGAACAGGGGAACAGACGGGCACAGATACGCAGTATTTT.

This clonotype was detected many times. The rearrangement links TRBV12-3 or TRBV12-4 to TRBJ1-5; TRBD1 agrees at 8 bases. The junction had 6 bases not matched to a gene; V was cut back by 5 bases and J by 3 bases. The CDR3 totals 15 residues. This chain's CDR3 is CASSLQGQDNQPQHF. The CDR3 nucleotides are TGTGCCAGCAGTCTCCAGGGACAGGACAATCAGCCCCAGCATTTT.

This clonotype has only a few counts. This sequence joins TRBV29-1 and TRBJ2-1; 7 bases fit TRBD1. The CDR3 is made up of 15 amino acids. Germline assignment: CDR1 SQVTM and CDR2 ANQGSEA. Germline trimming cut 0 bases from V and 5 bases from J; bases unmatched to any gene: 7. CDR3 nucleotides: TGCAGCGTTGAAGACAGGGGGTTTGAGAACAATGAGCAGTTCTTC. It translates to CSVEDRGFENNEQFF.

This clonotype was seen more than once but under ten times. This sequence joins TRBV18 and TRBJ2-5, with a possible D match to TRBD2 (5 bases). Trimming left V 3 bases short and J 1 base short, with 9 bases between. The CDR3 has 14 residues. Germline assignment: CDR1 KGHSH and CDR2 LQKENI. The CDR3 sequence: CASSPGRSQETQYF. As DNA, the CDR3 is TGTGCCAGCTCACCGGGGAGAAGCCAAGAGACCCAGTACTTC.

This chain connects TRBV4-1 to TRBJ2-3, with 8 bases fitting TRBD1. The V gene's germline CDR1 is MGHRA and CDR2 YSYEKL. J gave up 4 bases and V 4 bases, and 13 bases lay outside the gene matches. The CDR3 contains 17 residues. CDR3: CASSPRPGTGPADTQYF. DNA for the CDR3: TGCGCCAGCAGCCCCCGACCCGGGACAGGACCTGCAGATACGCAGTATTTT.

This clonotype has just a few counts. The chain couples TRBV7-8 to TRBJ2-3; the D gene is possibly TRBD2 (6 bases). Between the trimmed V and J ends, which lost 3 bases and 0 bases, there was a span of 10 bases. This CDR3 contains 15 residues. The V gene's germline CDR1 is SGHVS and CDR2 FQNEAQ. Written as DNA, the CDR3 is TGTGCCAGCAGCTTCGTAGGGACTAGCACAGATACGCAGTATTTT. The encoded protein is CASSFVGTSTDTQYF.

This clonotype was counted at least ten times. The rearrangement links TRBV5-1 to TRBJ2-3; the D is unclear. The germline V gene encodes CDR1 SGHRS and CDR2 YFSETQ. This CDR3 region has 14 residues. V was clipped by 1 base and J by 1 base, with 7 bases between them. The CDR3 region is CASSLTVGTDTQYF. The CDR3 DNA sequence: TGCGCCAGCAGCTTGACAGTAGGCACAGATACGCAGTATTTT.

In its sample, this clonotype was seen a few times. This sequence joins TRBV5-1 and TRBJ2-1, with 9 nucleotides matching TRBD2. The CDR3 length is 19 residues. In germline, CDR1 is SGHRS, CDR2 YFSETQ. J gave up 0 bases and V 1 base, and 11 bases lay outside the gene matches. The CDR3 loop is CASSLSVSSGASSYNEQFF. CDR3 coding DNA: TGCGCCAGCAGCTTGAGTGTTTCTAGCGGGGCTAGCTCCTACAATGAGCAGTTCTTC. The full variable domain, its missing parts supplied by reference TRBV5-1 and TRBJ2-1, is KAGVTQTPRYLIKTRGQQVTLSCSPISGHRSVSWYQQTPGQGLQFLFEYFSETQRNKGNFPGRFSGRQFSNSRSEMNVSTLELGDSALYLCASSLSVSSGASSYNEQFFGPGTRLTVL.

The chain has TRBV6-2 or TRBV6-3 and TRBJ2-1, with 9 nucleotides matching TRBD2. After removal of 7 bases from V and 7 bases from J, the junction contained 11 bases not matched to a gene. CDR3 length: 15 residues. CDR1 and CDR2 from the germline V gene are MNHEY and SVGEGT. The CDR3 nucleotides read TGTGCCAGCACCCCTCGCGGGGGGGTAAAGAATGAGCAGTTCTTC. This sequence encodes CASTPRGGVKNEQFF.

The chain uses TRBV28 and TRBJ2-7, with D uncertain. The CDR3 has 12 amino acids. V was trimmed by 4 bases and J by 2 bases, leaving 6 bases between them. Germline values: CDR1 MDHEN, CDR2 SYDVKM. The CDR3 sequence is CASSSGTYEQYV. For the CDR3, the DNA is TGTGCCAGCAGTTCTGGGACCTACGAGCAGTACGTC.

This clonotype was detected only a few times. V usage is TRBV27 and J usage is TRBJ1-2; D remains unclear. The ends were cut back, 4 bases at V and 7 bases at J, with 10 bases in the middle. This CDR3 has 12 residues. Germline-derived CDR1 and CDR2 are MNHEY and SMNVEV (reference sequence). The CDR3 loop is CASSSYSGGYTF. DNA of the CDR3: TGTGCCAGCAGTTCCTATTCAGGTGGCTACACCTTC.

In this sample, this clonotype turned up a few times. The V gene is TRBV5-1, the J gene TRBJ2-3, with a tentative D call TRBD1 (6 bases). Trimming removed 4 bases from V and 6 bases from J, with 15 bases in between. This CDR3 has 14 residues. Germline V gene data show CDR1 as SGHRS and CDR2 as YFSETQ. As DNA, the CDR3 is TGCGCCAGCAGCAACAACCCCACAGGGGATACGCAGTATTTT. It is translated as CASSNNPTGDTQYF.